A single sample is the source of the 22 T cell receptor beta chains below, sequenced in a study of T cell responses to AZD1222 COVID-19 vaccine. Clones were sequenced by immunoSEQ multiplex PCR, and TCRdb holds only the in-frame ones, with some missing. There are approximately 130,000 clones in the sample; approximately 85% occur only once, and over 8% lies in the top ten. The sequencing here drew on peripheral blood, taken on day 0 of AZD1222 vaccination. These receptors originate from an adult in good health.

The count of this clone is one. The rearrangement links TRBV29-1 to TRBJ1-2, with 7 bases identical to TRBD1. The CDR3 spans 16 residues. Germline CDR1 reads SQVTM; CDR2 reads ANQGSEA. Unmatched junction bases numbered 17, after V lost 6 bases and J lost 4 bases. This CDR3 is CSVEQNEDRTCYGYTF. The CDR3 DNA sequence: TGCAGCGTCGAACAAAACGAGGACAGGACTTGCTATGGCTACACCTTC. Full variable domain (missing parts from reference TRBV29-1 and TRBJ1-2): SAVISQKPSRDICQRGTSLTIQCQVDSQVTMMFWYRQQPGQSLTLIATANQGSEATYESGFVIDKFPISRPNLTFSTLTVSNMSPEDSSIYLCSVEQNEDRTCYGYTFGSGTRLTVV.

This CDR3 reads CASSEGLGTGVYGYTF. The CDR3 bases are TGTGCCAGCAGTGAAGGTTTAGGGACAGGGGTTTATGGCTACACCTTC. The rearrangement links TRBV2 to TRBJ1-2; the match to TRBD1 covers 10 bases. V shed 1 base, J shed 5 bases, and the junction held 7 bases outside the gene matches. This CDR3 region has 16 residues. The germline gives CDR1 SNHLY, CDR2 FYNNEI. Full variable domain (rest looked up from reference TRBV2 and TRBJ1-2): EPEVTQTPSHQVTQMGQEVILRCVPISNHLYFYWYRQILGQKVEFLVSFYNNEISEKSEIFDDQFSVERPDGSNFTLKIRSTKLEDSAMYFCASSEGLGTGVYGYTFGSGTRLTVV.

CDR3 protein: CASSVEGRPNEKLFF. The DNA of the CDR3 is TGTGCCAGCAGCGTAGAAGGCAGGCCTAATGAAAAACTGTTTTTT. This rearrangement joins TRBV9 to TRBJ1-4; D remains unclear. The V gene lost 0 bases and the J gene lost 3 bases, with 9 bases spanning the gap. CDR1 and CDR2 from the germline V gene are SGDLS and YYNGEE. The length of the CDR3 is 15 residues.

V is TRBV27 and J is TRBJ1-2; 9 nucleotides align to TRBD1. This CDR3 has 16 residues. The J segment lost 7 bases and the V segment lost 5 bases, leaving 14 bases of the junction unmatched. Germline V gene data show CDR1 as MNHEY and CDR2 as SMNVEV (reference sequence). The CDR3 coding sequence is TGTGCCAGCAGTATGGGACAGGGAGGAATGAGAGCTGGCTACACCTTC. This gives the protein CASSMGQGGMRAGYTF.

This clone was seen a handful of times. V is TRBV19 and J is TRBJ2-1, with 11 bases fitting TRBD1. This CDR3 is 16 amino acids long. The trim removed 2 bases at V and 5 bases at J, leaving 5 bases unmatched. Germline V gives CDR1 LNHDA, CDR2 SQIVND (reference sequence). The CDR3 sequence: CASSILRTGGHNEQFF. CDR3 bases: TGTGCCAGTAGTATATTACGGACAGGGGGCCACAATGAGCAGTTCTTC.

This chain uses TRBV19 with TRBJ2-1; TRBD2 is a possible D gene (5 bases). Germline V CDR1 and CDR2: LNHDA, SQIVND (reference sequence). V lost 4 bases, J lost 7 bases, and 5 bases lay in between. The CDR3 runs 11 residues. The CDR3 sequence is CASSRGNEQFF. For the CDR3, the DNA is TGTGCCAGTAGTAGAGGGAATGAGCAGTTCTTC.

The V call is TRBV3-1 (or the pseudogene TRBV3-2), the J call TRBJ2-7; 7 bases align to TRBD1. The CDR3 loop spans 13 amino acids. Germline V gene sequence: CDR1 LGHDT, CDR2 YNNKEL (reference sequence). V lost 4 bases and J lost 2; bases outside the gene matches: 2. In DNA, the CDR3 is TGTGCCAGCAGCCCCGACAGGGCCTACGAGCAGTACTTC. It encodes CASSPDRAYEQYF.

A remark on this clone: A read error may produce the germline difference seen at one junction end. This CDR3 is CTTSDLGGVTGTGELFF. The CDR3 DNA reads as TGTACCACCAGTGATTTAGGCGGCGTGACGGGAACCGGGGAGCTGTTTTTT. The V and J genes are TRBV24-1 and TRBJ2-2; possible D gene TRBD2, 5 bases. CDR3 length: 17 amino acids. Germline V lookup: CDR1 KGHDR, CDR2 SFDVKD.

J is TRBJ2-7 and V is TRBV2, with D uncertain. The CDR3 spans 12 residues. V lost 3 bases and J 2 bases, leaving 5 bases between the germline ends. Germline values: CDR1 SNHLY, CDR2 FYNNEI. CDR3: CASSDRPYEQYF. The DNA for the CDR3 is TGTGCCAGCAGTGATCGGCCCTACGAGCAGTACTTC.

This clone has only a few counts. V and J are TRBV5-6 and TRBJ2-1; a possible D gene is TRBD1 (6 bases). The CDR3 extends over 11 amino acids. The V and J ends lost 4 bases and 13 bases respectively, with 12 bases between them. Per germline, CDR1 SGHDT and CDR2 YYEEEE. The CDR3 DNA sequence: TGTGCCAGCAGCCGCGGACAGTTACAGTTCTTC. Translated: CASSRGQLQFF.

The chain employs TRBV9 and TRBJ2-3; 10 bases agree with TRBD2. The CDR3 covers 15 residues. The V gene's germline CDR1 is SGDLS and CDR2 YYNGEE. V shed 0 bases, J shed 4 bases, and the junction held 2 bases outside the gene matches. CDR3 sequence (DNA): TGTGCCAGCAGCGTAGGGCTAGCGGGAGCAGATACGCAGTATTTT. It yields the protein CASSVGLAGADTQYF.

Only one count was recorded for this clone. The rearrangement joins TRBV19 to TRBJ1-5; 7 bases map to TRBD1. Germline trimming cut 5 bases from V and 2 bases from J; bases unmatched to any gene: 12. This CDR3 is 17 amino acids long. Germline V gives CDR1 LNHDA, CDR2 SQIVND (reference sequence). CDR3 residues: CASSGGGGGVGNQPQHF. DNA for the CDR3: TGTGCCAGTAGTGGAGGGGGAGGGGGCGTCGGCAATCAGCCCCAGCATTTT.

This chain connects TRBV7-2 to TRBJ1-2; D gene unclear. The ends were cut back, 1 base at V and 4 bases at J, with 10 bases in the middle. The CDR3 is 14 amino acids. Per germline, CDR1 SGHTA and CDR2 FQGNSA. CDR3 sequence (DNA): TGTGCCAGCAGCTTAGACCGTTCTTTCTATGGCTACACCTTC. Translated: CASSLDRSFYGYTF.

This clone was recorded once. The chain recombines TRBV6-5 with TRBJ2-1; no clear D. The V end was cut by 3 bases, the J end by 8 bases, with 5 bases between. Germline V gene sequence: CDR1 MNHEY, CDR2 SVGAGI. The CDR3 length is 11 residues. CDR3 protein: CASSYYDEQFF. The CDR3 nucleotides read TGTGCCAGCAGTTATTATGATGAGCAGTTCTTC.

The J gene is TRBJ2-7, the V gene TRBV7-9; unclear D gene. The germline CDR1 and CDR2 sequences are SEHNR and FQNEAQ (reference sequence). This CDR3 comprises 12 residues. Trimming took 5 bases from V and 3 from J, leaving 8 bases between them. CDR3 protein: CASSPTDYEQYF. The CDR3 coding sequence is TGTGCCAGCAGCCCTACCGACTACGAGCAGTACTTC.

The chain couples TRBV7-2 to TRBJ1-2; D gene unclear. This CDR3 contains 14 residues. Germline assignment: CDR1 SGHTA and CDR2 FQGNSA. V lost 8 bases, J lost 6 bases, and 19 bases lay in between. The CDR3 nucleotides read TGTGCCAGCCTCCCTGTCTCCTTTCCGAATGGCTACACCTTC. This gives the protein CASLPVSFPNGYTF.

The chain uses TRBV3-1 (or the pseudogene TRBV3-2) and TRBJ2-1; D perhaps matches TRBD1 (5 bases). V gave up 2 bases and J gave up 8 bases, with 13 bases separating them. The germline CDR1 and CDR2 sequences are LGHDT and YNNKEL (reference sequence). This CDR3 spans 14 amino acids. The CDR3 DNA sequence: TGTGCCAGCAGCCAACAGGGATGGTTGGATGAGCAGTTCTTC. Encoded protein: CASSQQGWLDEQFF.

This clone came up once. CDR3 sequence reads: CASAATGGSQPQHF. In DNA, the CDR3 is TGTGCCAGTGCGGCGACAGGGGGTTCTCAGCCCCAGCATTTT. This rearrangement joins TRBV19 to TRBJ1-5; 9 bases agree with TRBD1. Trimming removed 8 bases from V and 6 bases from J; junction bases left unmatched: 8. CDR3 length: 14 residues. Per germline, CDR1 LNHDA and CDR2 SQIVND (reference sequence).

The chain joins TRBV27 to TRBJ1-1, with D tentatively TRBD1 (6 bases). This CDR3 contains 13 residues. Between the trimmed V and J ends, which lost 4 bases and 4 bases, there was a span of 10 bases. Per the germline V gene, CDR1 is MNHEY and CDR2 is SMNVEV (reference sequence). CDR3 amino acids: CASSWRGGTEAFF. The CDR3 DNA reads TGTGCCAGCAGTTGGAGGGGGGGCACTGAAGCTTTCTTT.

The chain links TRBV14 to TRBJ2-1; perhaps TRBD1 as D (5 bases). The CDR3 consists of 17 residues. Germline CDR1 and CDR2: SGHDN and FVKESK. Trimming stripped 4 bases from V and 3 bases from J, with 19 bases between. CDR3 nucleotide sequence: TGTGCCAGCAGCCTGCACGGGCAGGGTAGATACTACAATGAGCAGTTCTTC. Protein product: CASSLHGQGRYYNEQFF. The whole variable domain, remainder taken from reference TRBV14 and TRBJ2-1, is EAGVTQFPSHSVIEKGQTVTLRCDPISGHDNLYWYRRVMGKEIKFLLHFVKESKQDESGMPNNRFLAERTGGTYSTLKVQPAELEDSGVYFCASSLHGQGRYYNEQFFGPGTRLTVL.

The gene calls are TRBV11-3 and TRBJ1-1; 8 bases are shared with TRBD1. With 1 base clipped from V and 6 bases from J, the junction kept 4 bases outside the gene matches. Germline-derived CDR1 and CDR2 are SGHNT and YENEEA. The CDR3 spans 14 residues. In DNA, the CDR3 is TGTGCCAGCAGCTTAGGAAGACAGGGGCCTGAAGCTTTCTTT. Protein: CASSLGRQGPEAFF.

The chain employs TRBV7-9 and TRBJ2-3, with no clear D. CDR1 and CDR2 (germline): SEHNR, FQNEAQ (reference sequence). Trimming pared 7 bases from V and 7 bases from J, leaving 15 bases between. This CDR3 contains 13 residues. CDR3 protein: CASNSVPQNTQYF. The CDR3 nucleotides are TGTGCCAGCAACTCGGTACCCCAGAATACGCAGTATTTT.